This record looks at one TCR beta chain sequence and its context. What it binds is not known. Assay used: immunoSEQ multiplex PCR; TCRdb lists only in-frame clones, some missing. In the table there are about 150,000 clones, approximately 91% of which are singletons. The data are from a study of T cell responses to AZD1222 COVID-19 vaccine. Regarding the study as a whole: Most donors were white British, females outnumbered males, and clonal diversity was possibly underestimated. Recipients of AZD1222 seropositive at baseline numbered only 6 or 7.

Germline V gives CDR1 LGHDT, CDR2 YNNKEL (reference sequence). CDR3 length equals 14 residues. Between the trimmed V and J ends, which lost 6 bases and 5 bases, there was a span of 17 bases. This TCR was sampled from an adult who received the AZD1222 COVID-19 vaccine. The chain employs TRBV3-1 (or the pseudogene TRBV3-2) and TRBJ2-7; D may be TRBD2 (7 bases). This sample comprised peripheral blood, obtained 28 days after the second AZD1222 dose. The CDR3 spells CASRREGGGDEQYF. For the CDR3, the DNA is TGTGCCAGCAGAAGGGAGGGGGGAGGAGACGAGCAGTACTTC.